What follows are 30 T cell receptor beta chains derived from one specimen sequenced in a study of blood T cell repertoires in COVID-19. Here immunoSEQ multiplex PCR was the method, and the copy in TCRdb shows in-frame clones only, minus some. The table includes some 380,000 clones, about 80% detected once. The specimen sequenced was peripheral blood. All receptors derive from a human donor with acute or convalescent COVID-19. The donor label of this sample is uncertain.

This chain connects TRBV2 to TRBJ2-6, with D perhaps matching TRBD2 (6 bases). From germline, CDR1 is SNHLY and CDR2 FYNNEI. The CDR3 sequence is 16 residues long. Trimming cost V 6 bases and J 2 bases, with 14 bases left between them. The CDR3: CASSPLGGTGANVLTF. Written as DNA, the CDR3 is TGTGCCAGCAGCCCTCTCGGGGGTACTGGGGCCAACGTCCTGACTTTC.

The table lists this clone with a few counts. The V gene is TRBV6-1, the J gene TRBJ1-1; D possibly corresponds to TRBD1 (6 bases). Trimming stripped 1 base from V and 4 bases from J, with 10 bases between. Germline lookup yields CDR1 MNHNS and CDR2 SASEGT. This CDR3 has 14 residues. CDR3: CASSEGTARTEAFF. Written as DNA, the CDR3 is TGTGCCAGCAGTGAAGGGACAGCCCGCACTGAAGCTTTCTTT.

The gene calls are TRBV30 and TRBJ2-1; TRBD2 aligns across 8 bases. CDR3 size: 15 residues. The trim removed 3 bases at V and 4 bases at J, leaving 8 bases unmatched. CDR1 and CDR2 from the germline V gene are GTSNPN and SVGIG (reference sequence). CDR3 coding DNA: TGTGCCTGGAGGTTCCTAGCGGGCTTTTACAATGAGCAGTTCTTC. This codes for CAWRFLAGFYNEQFF.

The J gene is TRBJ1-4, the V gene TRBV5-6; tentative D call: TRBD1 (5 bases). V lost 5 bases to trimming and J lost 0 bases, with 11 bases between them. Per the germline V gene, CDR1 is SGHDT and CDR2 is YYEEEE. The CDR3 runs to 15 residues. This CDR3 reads CASRLGHSTNEKLFF. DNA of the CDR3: TGTGCCAGCAGACTGGGGCACTCAACTAATGAAAAACTGTTTTTT.

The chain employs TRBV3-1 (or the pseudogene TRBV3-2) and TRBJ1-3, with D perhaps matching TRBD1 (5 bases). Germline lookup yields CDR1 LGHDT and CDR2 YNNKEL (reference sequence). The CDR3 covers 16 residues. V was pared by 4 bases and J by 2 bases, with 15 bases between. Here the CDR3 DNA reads TGTGCCAGCAGCCGAGTGCAGCAGGGCGCTGGAAACACCATATATTTT. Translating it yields CASSRVQQGAGNTIYF.

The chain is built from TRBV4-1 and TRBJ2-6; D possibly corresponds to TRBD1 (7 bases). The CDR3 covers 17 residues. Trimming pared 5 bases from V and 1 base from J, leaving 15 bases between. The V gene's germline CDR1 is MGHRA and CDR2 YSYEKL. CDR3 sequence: CASSSGQRVSGANVLTF. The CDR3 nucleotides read TGCGCCAGCAGCTCGGGACAGCGGGTGTCTGGGGCCAACGTCCTGACTTTC.

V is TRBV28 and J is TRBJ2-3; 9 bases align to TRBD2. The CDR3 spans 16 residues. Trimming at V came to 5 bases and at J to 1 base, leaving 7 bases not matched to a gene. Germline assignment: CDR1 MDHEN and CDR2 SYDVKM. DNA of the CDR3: TGTGCCAGCAGTACCACGGGACTAGCCCGCACAGATACGCAGTATTTT. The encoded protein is CASSTTGLARTDTQYF.

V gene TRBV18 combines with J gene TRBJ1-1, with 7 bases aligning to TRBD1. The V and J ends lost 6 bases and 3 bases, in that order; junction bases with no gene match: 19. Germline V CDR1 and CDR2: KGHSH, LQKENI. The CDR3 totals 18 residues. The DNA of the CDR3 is TGTGCCAGCTCGCAGACCCGGGACAGCCCTCTACTTCACACTGAAGCTTTCTTT. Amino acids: CASSQTRDSPLLHTEAFF.

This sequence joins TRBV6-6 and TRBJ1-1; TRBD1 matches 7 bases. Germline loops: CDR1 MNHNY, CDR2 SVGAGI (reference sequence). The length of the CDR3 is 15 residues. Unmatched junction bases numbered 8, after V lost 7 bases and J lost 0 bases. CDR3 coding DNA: TGTGCCAGCAATCCAACGGGACAGCTGAACACTGAAGCTTTCTTT. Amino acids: CASNPTGQLNTEAFF.

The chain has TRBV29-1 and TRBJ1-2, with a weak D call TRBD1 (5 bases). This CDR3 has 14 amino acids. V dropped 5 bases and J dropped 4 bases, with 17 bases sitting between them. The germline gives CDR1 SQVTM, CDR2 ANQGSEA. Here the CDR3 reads CSVFQVGEGYGYTF. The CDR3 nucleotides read TGCAGCGTTTTCCAGGTGGGGGAGGGCTATGGCTACACCTTC.

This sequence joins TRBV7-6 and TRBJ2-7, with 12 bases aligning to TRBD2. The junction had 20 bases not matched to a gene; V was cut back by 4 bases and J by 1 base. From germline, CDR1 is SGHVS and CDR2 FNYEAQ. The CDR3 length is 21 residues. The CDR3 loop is CASSSRGTTSGSRDHSYEQYF. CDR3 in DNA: TGTGCCAGCAGCTCGAGGGGTACGACTAGCGGGAGTCGAGACCATTCCTACGAGCAGTACTTC.

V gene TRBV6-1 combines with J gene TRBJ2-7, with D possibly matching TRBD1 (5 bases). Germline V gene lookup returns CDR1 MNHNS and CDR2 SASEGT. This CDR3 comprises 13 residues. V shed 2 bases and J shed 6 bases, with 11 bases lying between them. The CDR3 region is CASSENAGLEQYF. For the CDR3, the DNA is TGTGCCAGCAGTGAAAATGCAGGGCTCGAGCAGTACTTC.

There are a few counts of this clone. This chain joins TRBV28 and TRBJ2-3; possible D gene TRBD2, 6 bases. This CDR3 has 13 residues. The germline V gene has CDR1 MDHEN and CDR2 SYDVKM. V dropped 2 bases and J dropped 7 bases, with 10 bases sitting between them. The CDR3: CASSLGGVNTQYF. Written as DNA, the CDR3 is TGTGCCAGCAGTTTAGGCGGGGTTAATACGCAGTATTTT. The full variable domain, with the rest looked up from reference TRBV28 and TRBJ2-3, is DVKVTQSSRYLVKRTGEKVFLECVQDMDHENMFWYRQDPGLGLRLIYFSYDVKMKEKGDIPEGYSVSREKKERFSLILESASTNQTSMYLCASSLGGVNTQYFGPGTRLTVL.

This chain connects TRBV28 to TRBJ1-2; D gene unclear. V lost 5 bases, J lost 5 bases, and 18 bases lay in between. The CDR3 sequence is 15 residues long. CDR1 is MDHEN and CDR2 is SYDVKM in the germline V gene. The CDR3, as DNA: TGTGCCAGCAGTCCTCGGACTGCCTCGGGGTATGGCTACACCTTC. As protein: CASSPRTASGYGYTF.

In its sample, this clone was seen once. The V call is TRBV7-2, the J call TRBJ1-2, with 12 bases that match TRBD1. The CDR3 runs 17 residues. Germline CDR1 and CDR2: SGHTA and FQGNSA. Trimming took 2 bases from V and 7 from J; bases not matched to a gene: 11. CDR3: CASSLSVTGTGGGGYTF. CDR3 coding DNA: TGTGCCAGCAGCTTATCCGTAACCGGGACAGGGGGCGGTGGCTACACCTTC.

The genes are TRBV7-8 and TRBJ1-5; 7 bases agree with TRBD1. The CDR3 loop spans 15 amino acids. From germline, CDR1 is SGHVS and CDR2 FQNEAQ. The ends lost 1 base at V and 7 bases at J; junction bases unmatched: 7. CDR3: CASSLGAGGGQPQHF. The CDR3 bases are TGTGCCAGCAGCTTAGGGGCAGGGGGTGGACAGCCCCAGCATTTT.

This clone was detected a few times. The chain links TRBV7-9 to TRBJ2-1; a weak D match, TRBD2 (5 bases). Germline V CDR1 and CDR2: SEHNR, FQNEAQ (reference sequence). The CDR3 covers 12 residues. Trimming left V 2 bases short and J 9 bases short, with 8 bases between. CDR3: CASSLSAGEQFF. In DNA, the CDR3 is TGTGCCAGCAGCTTAAGTGCGGGTGAGCAGTTCTTC.

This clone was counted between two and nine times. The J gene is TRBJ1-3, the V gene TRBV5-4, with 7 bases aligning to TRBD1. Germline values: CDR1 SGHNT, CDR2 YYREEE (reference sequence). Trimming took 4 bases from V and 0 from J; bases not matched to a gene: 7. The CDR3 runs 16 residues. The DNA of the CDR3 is TGTGCCAGCAGCGAGGGACAGCCCAACTCTGGAAACACCATATATTTT. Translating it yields CASSEGQPNSGNTIYF.

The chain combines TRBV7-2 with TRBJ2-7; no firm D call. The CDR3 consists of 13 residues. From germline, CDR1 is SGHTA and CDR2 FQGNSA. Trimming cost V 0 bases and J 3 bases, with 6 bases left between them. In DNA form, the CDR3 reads TGTGCCAGCAGCTTAGCCCAGGACTACGAGCAGTACTTC. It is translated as CASSLAQDYEQYF.

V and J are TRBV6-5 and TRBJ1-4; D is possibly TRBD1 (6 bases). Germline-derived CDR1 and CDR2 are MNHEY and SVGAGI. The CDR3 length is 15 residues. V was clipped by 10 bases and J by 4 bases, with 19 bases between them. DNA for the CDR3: TGTGCCACCATCCGTTTCCGAGGGGGTAATGAAAAACTGTTTTTT. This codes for CATIRFRGGNEKLFF.

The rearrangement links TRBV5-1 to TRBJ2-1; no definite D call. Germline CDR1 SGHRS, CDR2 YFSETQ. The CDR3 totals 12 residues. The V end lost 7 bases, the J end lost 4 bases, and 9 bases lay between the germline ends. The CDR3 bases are TGCGCCAGCTCTAGTAATTACAATGAGCAGTTCTTC. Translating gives CASSSNYNEQFF. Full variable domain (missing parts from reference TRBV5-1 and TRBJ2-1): KAGVTQTPRYLIKTRGQQVTLSCSPISGHRSVSWYQQTPGQGLQFLFEYFSETQRNKGNFPGRFSGRQFSNSRSEMNVSTLELGDSALYLCASSSNYNEQFFGPGTRLTVL.

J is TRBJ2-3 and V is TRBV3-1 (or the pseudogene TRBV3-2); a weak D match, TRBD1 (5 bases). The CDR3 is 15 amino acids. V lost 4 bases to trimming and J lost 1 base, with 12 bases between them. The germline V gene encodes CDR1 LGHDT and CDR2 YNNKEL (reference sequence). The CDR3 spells CASSRFGRGTDTQYF. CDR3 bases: TGTGCCAGCAGCCGGTTTGGCAGGGGCACAGATACGCAGTATTTT.

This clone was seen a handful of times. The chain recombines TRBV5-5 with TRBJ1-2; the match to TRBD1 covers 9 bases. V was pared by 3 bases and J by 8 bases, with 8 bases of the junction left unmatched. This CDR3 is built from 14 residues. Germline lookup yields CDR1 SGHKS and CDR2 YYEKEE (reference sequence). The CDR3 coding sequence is TGTGCCAGCAGCTCCCAGGGACAGGGAGGAGGCTACACCTTC. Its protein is CASSSQGQGGGYTF.

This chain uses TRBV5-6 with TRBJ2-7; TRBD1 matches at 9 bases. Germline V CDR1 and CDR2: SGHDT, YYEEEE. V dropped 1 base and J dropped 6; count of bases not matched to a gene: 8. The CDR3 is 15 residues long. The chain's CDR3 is CASSLFGTGKVEQYF. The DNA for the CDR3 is TGTGCCAGCAGCTTGTTCGGGACAGGGAAGGTCGAGCAGTACTTC.

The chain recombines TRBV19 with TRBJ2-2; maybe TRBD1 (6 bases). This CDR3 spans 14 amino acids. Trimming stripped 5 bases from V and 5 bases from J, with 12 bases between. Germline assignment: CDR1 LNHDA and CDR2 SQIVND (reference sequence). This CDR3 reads CASSSPGQTGELFF. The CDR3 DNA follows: TGTGCCAGTAGTTCACCGGGACAAACCGGGGAGCTGTTTTTT. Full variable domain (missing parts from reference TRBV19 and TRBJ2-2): DGGITQSPKYLFRKEGQNVTLSCEQNLNHDAMYWYRQDPGQGLRLIYYSQIVNDFQKGDIAEGYSVSREKKESFPLTVTSAQKNPTAFYLCASSSPGQTGELFFGEGSRLTVL.

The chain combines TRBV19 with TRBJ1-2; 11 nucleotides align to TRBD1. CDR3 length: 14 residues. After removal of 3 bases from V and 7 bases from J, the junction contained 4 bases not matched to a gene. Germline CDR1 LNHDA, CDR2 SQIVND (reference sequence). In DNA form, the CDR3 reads TGTGCCAGTAGTATTGATGGACAGGGGGCTGGCTACACCTTC. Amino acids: CASSIDGQGAGYTF.

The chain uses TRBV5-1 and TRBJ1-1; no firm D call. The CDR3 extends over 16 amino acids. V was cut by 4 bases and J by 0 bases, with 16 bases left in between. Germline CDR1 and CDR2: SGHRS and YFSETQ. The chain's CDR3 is CASSKGGTGLNTEAFF. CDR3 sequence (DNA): TGCGCCAGCAGCAAAGGAGGCACCGGGCTGAACACTGAAGCTTTCTTT.

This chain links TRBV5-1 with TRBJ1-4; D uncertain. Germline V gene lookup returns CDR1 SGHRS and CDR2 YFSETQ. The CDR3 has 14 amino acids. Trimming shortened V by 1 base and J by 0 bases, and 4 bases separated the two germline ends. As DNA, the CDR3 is TGCGCCAGCAGCTTGTATGCAACTAATGAAAAACTGTTTTTT. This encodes CASSLYATNEKLFF.

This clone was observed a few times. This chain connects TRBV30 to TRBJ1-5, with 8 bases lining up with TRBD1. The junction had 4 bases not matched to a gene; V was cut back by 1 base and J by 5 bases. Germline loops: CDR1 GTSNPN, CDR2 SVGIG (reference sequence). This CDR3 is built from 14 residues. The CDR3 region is CAWSGQGRYQPQHF. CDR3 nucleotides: TGTGCCTGGAGTGGACAGGGGAGGTATCAGCCCCAGCATTTT.

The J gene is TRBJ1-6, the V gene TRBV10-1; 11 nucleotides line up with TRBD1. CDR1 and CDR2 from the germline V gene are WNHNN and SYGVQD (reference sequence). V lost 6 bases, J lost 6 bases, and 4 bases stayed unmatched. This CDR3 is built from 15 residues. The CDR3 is CASSLDRGPNSPLHF. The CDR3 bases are TGCGCCAGCAGCTTGGACAGGGGGCCTAATTCACCCCTCCACTTT.